These 13 T cell receptor beta chains share one sample of origin, sequenced in a study of PD-L1 blockade in urothelial cancer. Sequenced by immunoSEQ multiplex PCR; TCRdb stores in-frame clones only, minus some. The table has 35,000 to 50,000 clones, 83% seen once. Time point defined: peripheral blood 6 weeks after treatment start. Sequencing was performed on PBMCs, taken around atezolizumab (anti-PD-L1) treatment. The receptors shown here come from a man aged 60 to 69 with urothelial cancer.

The rearrangement joins TRBV7-2 to TRBJ2-7, with 10 bases matching TRBD2. The CDR3 contains 15 residues. The V gene end was trimmed by 5 bases and the J gene end by 1 base; junction bases not matched to a gene: 5. Germline CDR1 and CDR2: SGHTA and FQGNSA. This CDR3 is CASSIRTSGSYEQYF. CDR3 coding DNA: TGTGCCAGCAGCATCAGGACTAGCGGATCCTACGAGCAGTACTTC. Together with reference TRBV7-2 and TRBJ2-7, the CDR3 gives the full variable domain: GAGVSQSPSNKVTEKGKDVELRCDPISGHTALYWYRQSLGQGLEFLIYFQGNSAPDKSGLPSDRFSAERTGGSVSTLTIQRTQQEDSAVYLCASSIRTSGSYEQYFGPGTRLTVT.

The V and J genes are TRBV2 and TRBJ2-5; 9 bases match TRBD2. This CDR3 is built from 17 residues. The J segment lost 5 bases and the V segment lost 1 base, leaving 11 bases of the junction unmatched. The germline V gene encodes CDR1 SNHLY and CDR2 FYNNEI. CDR3 loop: CASSEGYGGGAGETQYF. Written as DNA, the CDR3 is TGTGCCAGCAGTGAAGGTTACGGCGGGGGGGCCGGGGAGACCCAGTACTTC.

The chain is built from TRBV28 and TRBJ1-3; 8 nucleotides match TRBD1. V gave up 8 bases and J gave up 7 bases; unmatched junction bases: 4. In germline, CDR1 is MDHEN, CDR2 SYDVKM. CDR3 length: 12 residues. The CDR3 coding sequence is TGTGCCAGCGGGACAGGACGTAACACCATATATTTT. Protein: CASGTGRNTIYF.

The CDR3: CASSLTGTAVFEQYF. As DNA, the CDR3 is TGTGCCAGCAGTTTAACCGGGACAGCTGTATTCGAGCAGTACTTC. This chain joins TRBV27 and TRBJ2-7; 7 bases agree with TRBD1. The CDR3 is made up of 15 amino acids. J was trimmed by 6 bases and V by 2 bases; bases with no gene match: 10. Germline loops: CDR1 MNHEY, CDR2 SMNVEV (reference sequence).

In its sample, this clone was seen a few times. The chain couples TRBV19 to TRBJ1-6, with D unclear. V lost 3 bases to trimming and J lost 5 bases, with 8 bases between them. Germline values: CDR1 LNHDA, CDR2 SQIVND (reference sequence). This CDR3 has 14 amino acids. This CDR3 reads CASSITENNSPLHF. The CDR3 DNA reads TGTGCCAGTAGTATTACAGAAAATAATTCACCCCTCCACTTT.

The V and J genes are TRBV5-8 and TRBJ2-7; 8 positions agree with TRBD1. Per germline, CDR1 SGHTS and CDR2 YDEGEE. Unmatched junction bases numbered 5, after V lost 2 bases and J lost 1 base. This CDR3 contains 15 residues. CDR3 amino acids: CASSFPDRGSYEQYF. CDR3 nucleotide sequence: TGTGCCAGCAGCTTCCCCGACAGGGGTTCCTACGAGCAGTACTTC.

J is TRBJ1-3 and V is TRBV4-1; 8 nucleotides match TRBD1. The germline CDR1 and CDR2 sequences are MGHRA and YSYEKL. V gave up 4 bases and J gave up 2 bases; unmatched junction bases: 4. The CDR3 is made up of 15 amino acids. The CDR3 loop is CASSRQGSAGNTIYF. CDR3 nucleotide sequence: TGCGCCAGCAGCCGACAGGGGAGCGCTGGAAACACCATATATTTT.

CDR3 sequence: CASSADRSSYEQYF. In nucleotides, the CDR3 is TGTGCCAGTAGTGCGGACAGGAGCTCCTACGAGCAGTACTTC. The V gene is TRBV19, the J gene TRBJ2-7; 7 nucleotides line up with TRBD1. Germline V lookup: CDR1 LNHDA, CDR2 SQIVND (reference sequence). With V trimmed by 5 bases and J by 0 bases, 4 bases remained unmatched. This CDR3 has 14 amino acids.

This chain connects TRBV9 to TRBJ1-3, with 7 nucleotides matching TRBD1. The CDR3 runs 16 residues. CDR1 SGDLS and CDR2 YYNGEE come from the germline V gene. Trimming at V came to 4 bases and at J to 0 bases, leaving 7 bases not matched to a gene. CDR3 coding DNA: TGTGCCAGCAGCCCGCGGGGACAGTCCTCTGGAAACACCATATATTTT. Amino acids: CASSPRGQSSGNTIYF.

V and J are TRBV5-1 and TRBJ2-2, with TRBD1 matching 11 bases. Germline CDR1 SGHRS, CDR2 YFSETQ. CDR3 size: 16 residues. V gave up 4 bases and J gave up 5 bases; unmatched junction bases: 7. The CDR3 spells CASSPWTGGSTGELFF. CDR3 DNA: TGCGCCAGCAGCCCCTGGACAGGGGGCTCGACCGGGGAGCTGTTTTTT.

This clone appeared a single time. This sequence joins TRBV7-6 and TRBJ1-1; D perhaps matches TRBD1 (5 bases). CDR1 and CDR2 from the germline V gene are SGHVS and FNYEAQ. The CDR3 runs 14 residues. Trimming took off 8 bases at V and 0 bases at J, with 13 bases between the two ends. The CDR3 DNA is TGTGCCAGCTTTCCGACAGACATGAACACTGAAGCTTTCTTT. Translation gives CASFPTDMNTEAFF. The variable domain in full, completed from reference TRBV7-6 and TRBJ1-1, reads GAGVSQSPRYKVTKRGQDVALRCDPISGHVSLYWYRQALGQGPEFLTYFNYEAQQDKSGLPNDRFSAERPEGSISTLTIQRTEQRDSAMYRCASFPTDMNTEAFFGQGTRLTVV.

J is TRBJ2-4 and V is TRBV7-9; the D gene is possibly TRBD2 (6 bases). The germline CDR1 and CDR2 sequences are SEHNR and FQNEAQ (reference sequence). V shed 3 bases and J shed 6 bases, with 12 bases lying between them. This CDR3 has 14 amino acids. The CDR3 nucleotides read TGTGCCAGCAGCTTGGGGGGAGCCGGAAACATTCAGTACTTC. Its translation is CASSLGGAGNIQYF.

The DNA for the CDR3 is TGCGCCAGCAGCTGGGACAGGGCTACTAGCACAGATACGCAGTATTTT. Amino acid sequence: CASSWDRATSTDTQYF. This chain uses TRBV5-1 with TRBJ2-3, with 9 bases lining up with TRBD1. Germline lookup yields CDR1 SGHRS and CDR2 YFSETQ. This CDR3 comprises 16 residues. Trimming took 3 bases from V and 0 from J; bases not matched to a gene: 5.